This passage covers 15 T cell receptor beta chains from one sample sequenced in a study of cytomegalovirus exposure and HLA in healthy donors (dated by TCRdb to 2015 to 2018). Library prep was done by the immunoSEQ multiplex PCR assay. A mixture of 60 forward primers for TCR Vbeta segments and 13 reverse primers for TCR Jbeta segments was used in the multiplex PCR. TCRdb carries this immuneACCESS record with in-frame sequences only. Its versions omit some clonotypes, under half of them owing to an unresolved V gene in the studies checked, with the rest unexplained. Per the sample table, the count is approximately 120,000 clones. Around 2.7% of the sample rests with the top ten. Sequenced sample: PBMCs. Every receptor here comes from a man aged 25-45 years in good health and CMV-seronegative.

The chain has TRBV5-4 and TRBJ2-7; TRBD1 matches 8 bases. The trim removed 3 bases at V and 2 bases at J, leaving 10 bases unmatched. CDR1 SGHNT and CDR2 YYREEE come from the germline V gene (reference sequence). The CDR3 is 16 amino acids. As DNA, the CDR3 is TGTGCCAGCAGCTATAATCCGGGACAGGAGGCCTACGAGCAGTACTTC. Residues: CASSYNPGQEAYEQYF.

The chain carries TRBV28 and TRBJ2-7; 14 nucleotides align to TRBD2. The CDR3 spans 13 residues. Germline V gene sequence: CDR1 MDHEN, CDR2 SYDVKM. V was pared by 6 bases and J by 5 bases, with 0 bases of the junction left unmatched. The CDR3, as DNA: TGTGCCAGCAGGGGACTAGCGGGAGACGAGCAGTACTTC. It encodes CASRGLAGDEQYF.

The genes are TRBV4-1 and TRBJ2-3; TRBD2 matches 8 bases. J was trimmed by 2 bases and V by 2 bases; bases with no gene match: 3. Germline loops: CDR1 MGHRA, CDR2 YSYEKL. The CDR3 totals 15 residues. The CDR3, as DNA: TGCGCCAGCAGCCAAAACGGGAGGGCCACAGATACGCAGTATTTT. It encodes CASSQNGRATDTQYF.

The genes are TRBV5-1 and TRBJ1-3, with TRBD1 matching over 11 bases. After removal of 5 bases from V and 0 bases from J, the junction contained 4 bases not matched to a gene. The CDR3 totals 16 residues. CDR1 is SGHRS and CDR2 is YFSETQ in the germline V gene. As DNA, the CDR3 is TGCGCCAGCAGATTCGGGACAGGGGGCTCTGGAAACACCATATATTTT. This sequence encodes CASRFGTGGSGNTIYF.

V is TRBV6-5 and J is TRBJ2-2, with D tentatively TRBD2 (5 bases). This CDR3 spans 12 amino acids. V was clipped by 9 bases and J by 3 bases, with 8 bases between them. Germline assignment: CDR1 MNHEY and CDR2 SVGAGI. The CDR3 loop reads CASSGYTGELFF. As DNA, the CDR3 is TGTGCCAGTTCGGGATACACCGGGGAGCTGTTTTTT.

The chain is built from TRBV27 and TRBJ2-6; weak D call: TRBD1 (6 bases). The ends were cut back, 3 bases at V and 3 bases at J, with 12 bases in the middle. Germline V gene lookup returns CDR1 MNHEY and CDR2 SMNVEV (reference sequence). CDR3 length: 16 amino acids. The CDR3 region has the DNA TGTGCCAGCAGTTTGGGGTGGGGGCGTGGGGCCAACGTCCTGACTTTC. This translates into CASSLGWGRGANVLTF.

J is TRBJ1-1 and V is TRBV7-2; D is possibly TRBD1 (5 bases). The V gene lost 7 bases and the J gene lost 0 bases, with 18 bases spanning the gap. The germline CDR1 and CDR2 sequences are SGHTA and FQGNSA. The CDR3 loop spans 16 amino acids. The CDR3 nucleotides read TGTGCCAGCACCCCCCGCGGGGGAGGGATGAACACTGAAGCTTTCTTT. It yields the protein CASTPRGGGMNTEAFF.

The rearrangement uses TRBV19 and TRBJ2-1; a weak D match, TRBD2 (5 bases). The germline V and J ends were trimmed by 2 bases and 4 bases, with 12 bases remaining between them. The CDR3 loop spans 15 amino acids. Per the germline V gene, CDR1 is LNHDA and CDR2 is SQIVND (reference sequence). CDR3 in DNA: TGTGCCAGTAGTATACAAGGGTCGGGGTACAATGAGCAGTTCTTC. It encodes CASSIQGSGYNEQFF.

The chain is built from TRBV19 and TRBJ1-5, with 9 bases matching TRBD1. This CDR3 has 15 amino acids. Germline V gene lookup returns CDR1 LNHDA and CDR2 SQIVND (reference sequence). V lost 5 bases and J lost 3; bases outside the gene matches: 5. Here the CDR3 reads CASSPGQGDNQPQHF. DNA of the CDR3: TGTGCCAGTAGTCCGGGACAGGGCGACAATCAGCCCCAGCATTTT.

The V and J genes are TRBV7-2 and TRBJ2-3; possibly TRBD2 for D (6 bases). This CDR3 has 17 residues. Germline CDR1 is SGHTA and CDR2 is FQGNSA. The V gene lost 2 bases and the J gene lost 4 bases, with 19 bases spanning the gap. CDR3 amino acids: CASSLSLAFELSDTQYF. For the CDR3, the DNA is TGTGCCAGCAGCTTATCACTAGCCTTTGAACTATCAGATACGCAGTATTTT. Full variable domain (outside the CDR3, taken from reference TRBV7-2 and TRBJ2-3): GAGVSQSPSNKVTEKGKDVELRCDPISGHTALYWYRQSLGQGLEFLIYFQGNSAPDKSGLPSDRFSAERTGGSVSTLTIQRTQQEDSAVYLCASSLSLAFELSDTQYFGPGTRLTVL.

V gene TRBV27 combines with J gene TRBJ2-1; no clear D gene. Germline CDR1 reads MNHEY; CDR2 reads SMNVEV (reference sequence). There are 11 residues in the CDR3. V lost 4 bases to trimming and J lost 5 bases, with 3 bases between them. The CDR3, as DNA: TGTGCCAGCAGTTCTAACAATGAGCAGTTCTTC. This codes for CASSSNNEQFF.

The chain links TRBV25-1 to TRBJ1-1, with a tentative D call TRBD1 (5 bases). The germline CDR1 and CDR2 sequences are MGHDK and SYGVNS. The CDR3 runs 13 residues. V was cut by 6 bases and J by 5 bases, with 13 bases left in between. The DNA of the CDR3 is TGTGCCAGCAGAGCCGGGGGGAGTACTGAAGCTTTCTTT. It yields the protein CASRAGGSTEAFF.

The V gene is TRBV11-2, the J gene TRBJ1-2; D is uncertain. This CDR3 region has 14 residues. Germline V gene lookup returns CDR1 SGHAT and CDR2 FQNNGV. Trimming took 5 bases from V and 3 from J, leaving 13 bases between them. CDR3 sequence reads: CASSPRPDYYGYTF. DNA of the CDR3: TGTGCCAGCAGCCCCCGTCCGGACTACTATGGCTACACCTTC. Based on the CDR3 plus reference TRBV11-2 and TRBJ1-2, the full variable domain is EAGVAQSPRYKIIEKRQSVAFWCNPISGHATLYWYQQILGQGPKLLIQFQNNGVVDDSQLPKDRFSAERLKGVDSTLKIQPAKLEDSAVYLCASSPRPDYYGYTFGSGTRLTVV.

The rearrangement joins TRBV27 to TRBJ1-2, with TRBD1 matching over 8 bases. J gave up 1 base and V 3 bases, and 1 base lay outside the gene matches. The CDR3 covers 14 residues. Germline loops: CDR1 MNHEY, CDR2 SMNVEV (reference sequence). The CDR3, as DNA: TGTGCCAGCAGTTTTGGACAGGGTAACTATGGCTACACCTTC. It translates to CASSFGQGNYGYTF.

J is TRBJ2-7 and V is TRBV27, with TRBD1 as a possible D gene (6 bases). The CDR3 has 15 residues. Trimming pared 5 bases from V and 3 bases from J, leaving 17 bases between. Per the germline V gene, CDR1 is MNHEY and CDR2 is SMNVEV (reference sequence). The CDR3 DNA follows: TGTGCCAGCAGTCCGCCCGACAGGTTTCTCTACGAGCAGTACTTC. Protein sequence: CASSPPDRFLYEQYF.